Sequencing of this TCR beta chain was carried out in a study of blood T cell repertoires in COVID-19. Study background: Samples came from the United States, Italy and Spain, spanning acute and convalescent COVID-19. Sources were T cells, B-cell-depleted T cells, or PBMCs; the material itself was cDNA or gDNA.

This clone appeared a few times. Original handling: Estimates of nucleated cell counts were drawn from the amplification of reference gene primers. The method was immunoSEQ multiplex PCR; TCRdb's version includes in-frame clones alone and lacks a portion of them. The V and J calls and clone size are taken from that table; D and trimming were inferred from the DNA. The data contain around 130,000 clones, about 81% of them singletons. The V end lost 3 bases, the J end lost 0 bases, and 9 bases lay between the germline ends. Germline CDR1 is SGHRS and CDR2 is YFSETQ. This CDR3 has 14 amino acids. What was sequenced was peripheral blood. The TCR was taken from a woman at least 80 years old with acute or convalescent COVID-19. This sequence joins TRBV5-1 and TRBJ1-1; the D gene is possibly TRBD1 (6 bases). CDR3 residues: CASSSGDMNTEAFF. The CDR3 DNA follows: TGCGCCAGCAGCTCAGGGGATATGAACACTGAAGCTTTCTTT. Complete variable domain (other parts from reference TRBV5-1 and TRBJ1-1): KAGVTQTPRYLIKTRGQQVTLSCSPISGHRSVSWYQQTPGQGLQFLFEYFSETQRNKGNFPGRFSGRQFSNSRSEMNVSTLELGDSALYLCASSSGDMNTEAFFGQGTRLTVV.